Following are 26 T cell receptor beta chains from one sample sequenced in a study of blood T cell repertoires in COVID-19 (dated by TCRdb to the early 2020s). The receptor library was made with the immunoSEQ multiplex PCR assay. TCRdb carries this immuneACCESS record with in-frame sequences only. Its versions omit some clonotypes, under half of them owing to an unresolved V gene in the studies checked, with the rest unexplained. Present in this sample are 150,000 to 200,000 clones, under 80% of which were seen just once. The ten top clones hold approximately 2.6% of the sample. What was sequenced was peripheral blood. These receptors all come from a man aged 70-80 years with acute or convalescent COVID-19.

The chain joins TRBV9 to TRBJ1-2; 7 bases align to TRBD1. With V trimmed by 6 bases and J by 3 bases, 5 bases remained unmatched. This CDR3 is 13 amino acids long. Germline V gives CDR1 SGDLS, CDR2 YYNGEE. For the CDR3, the DNA is TGTGCCAGCACCGTTGGGACAGACTATGGCTACACCTTC. It codes for CASTVGTDYGYTF.

This clone occurred once. V gene TRBV5-1 combines with J gene TRBJ1-1, with 8 bases aligning to TRBD1. Trimming at V came to 3 bases and at J to 4 bases, leaving 2 bases not matched to a gene. The germline gives CDR1 SGHRS, CDR2 YFSETQ. This CDR3 is built from 13 residues. The DNA for the CDR3 is TGCGCCAGCAGCTCGCAGGGGGCCACTGAAGCTTTCTTT. It translates to CASSSQGATEAFF.

This chain links TRBV3-1 (or the pseudogene TRBV3-2) with TRBJ1-1, with 11 nucleotides matching TRBD1. CDR3 length equals 13 residues. CDR1 is LGHDT, CDR2 YNNKEL, per germline (reference sequence). Unmatched junction bases numbered 2, after V lost 4 bases and J lost 7 bases. The CDR3 bases are TGTGCCAGCAGCCCGGGGACAGGGGGTGAAGCTTTCTTT. It encodes CASSPGTGGEAFF.

This chain connects TRBV9 to TRBJ2-7; 8 positions agree with TRBD1. Unmatched junction bases numbered 2, after V lost 0 bases and J lost 6 bases. Germline CDR1 SGDLS, CDR2 YYNGEE. The CDR3 sequence is 13 residues long. CDR3 nucleotide sequence: TGTGCCAGCAGCGTAGCAGGGGGCGCCGAGCAGTACTTC. Translation gives CASSVAGGAEQYF. Filled out from reference TRBV9 and TRBJ2-7, the complete variable domain reads DSGVTQTPKHLITATGQRVTLRCSPRSGDLSVYWYQQSLDQGLQFLIQYYNGEERAKGNILERFSAQQFPDLHSELNLSSLELGDSALYFCASSVAGGAEQYFGPGTRLTVT.

The chain uses TRBV10-2 and TRBJ2-1; 7 bases fit TRBD1. Trimming at V came to 6 bases and at J to 5 bases, leaving 4 bases not matched to a gene. The CDR3 is 13 residues long. Germline assignment: CDR1 WSHSY and CDR2 SAAADI. CDR3 sequence reads: CASSVQGDNEQFF. The CDR3 region has the DNA TGCGCCAGCAGCGTGCAGGGGGACAATGAGCAGTTCTTC.

This chain connects TRBV29-1 to TRBJ1-1; D is possibly TRBD1 (5 bases). The CDR3 spans 14 residues. Looked up from germline, CDR1 is SQVTM and CDR2 is ANQGSEA. Trimming shortened V by 6 bases and J by 0 bases, and 14 bases separated the two germline ends. In nucleotides, the CDR3 is TGCAGCGTCAGCCAGGGACTTATGAACACTGAAGCTTTCTTT. It codes for CSVSQGLMNTEAFF.

The V and J genes are TRBV6-5 and TRBJ2-1; the match to TRBD2 covers 8 bases. CDR1 and CDR2 (germline): MNHEY, SVGAGI. V lost 8 bases to trimming and J lost 2 bases; unmatched junction nucleotides: 5. The CDR3 sequence is 14 residues long. The DNA of the CDR3 is TGTGCCAGCTTTTCGGGGGGGGCCTACAATGAGCAGTTCTTC. It is translated as CASFSGGAYNEQFF.

The V and J genes are TRBV28 and TRBJ1-5; D perhaps matches TRBD1 (5 bases). The CDR3 runs 13 residues. Germline lookup yields CDR1 MDHEN and CDR2 SYDVKM. Trimming removed 10 bases from V and 2 bases from J, with 12 bases in between. The CDR3 spells CATQGGGNQPQHF. The DNA for the CDR3 is TGTGCCACCCAGGGCGGGGGCAATCAGCCCCAGCATTTT.

V gene TRBV5-1 combines with J gene TRBJ1-2, with a tentative D call TRBD1 (5 bases). CDR1 is SGHRS, CDR2 YFSETQ, per germline. With 0 bases removed from V and 5 bases from J, the gap between germline ends came to 11 bases. The CDR3 has 14 residues. In DNA, the CDR3 is TGCGCCAGCAGCTTGGAGGGGCCCGGGTATGGCTACACCTTC. The encoded protein is CASSLEGPGYGYTF. Combining the CDR3 with reference TRBV5-1 and TRBJ1-2 gives the whole variable domain KAGVTQTPRYLIKTRGQQVTLSCSPISGHRSVSWYQQTPGQGLQFLFEYFSETQRNKGNFPGRFSGRQFSNSRSEMNVSTLELGDSALYLCASSLEGPGYGYTFGSGTRLTVV.

This clone was recorded once. This chain joins TRBV30 and TRBJ2-3; 7 nucleotides agree with TRBD1. The V gene's germline CDR1 is GTSNPN and CDR2 SVGIG (reference sequence). Losses at the gene ends were 0 bases for V and 5 bases for J; bases not matched to a gene: 5. The CDR3 has 14 amino acids. The CDR3: CAWSVPRGLDTQYF. CDR3 coding DNA: TGTGCCTGGAGTGTACCCAGGGGGTTAGATACGCAGTATTTT.

The chain uses TRBV9 and TRBJ2-1; a weak D match, TRBD2 (6 bases). Deletions cut 2 bases from V and 7 bases from J, with 16 bases between. This CDR3 spans 15 amino acids. The germline CDR1 and CDR2 sequences are SGDLS and YYNGEE. CDR3 loop: CASSVNLGGMNEQFF. The DNA of the CDR3 is TGTGCCAGCAGCGTTAATCTGGGGGGAATGAATGAGCAGTTCTTC.

In DNA, the CDR3 is TGTGCCAGCAGGCCTTACGGGGGGGCCTCCACAGATACGCAGTATTTT. Translation gives CASRPYGGASTDTQYF. The chain recombines TRBV3-1 (or the pseudogene TRBV3-2) with TRBJ2-3, with 8 bases lining up with TRBD2. This CDR3 spans 16 amino acids. CDR1 is LGHDT, CDR2 YNNKEL, per germline (reference sequence). Trimming cost V 6 bases and J 2 bases; bases outside gene matches: 10.

The J gene is TRBJ1-3, the V gene TRBV10-3, with D possibly matching TRBD1 (6 bases). The CDR3 spans 15 residues. V lost 10 bases to trimming and J lost 0 bases, with 16 bases between them. CDR1 and CDR2 (germline): ENHRY, SYGVKD. This CDR3 reads CATRDTGFSGNTIYF. The CDR3 DNA follows: TGTGCCACTAGGGACACTGGCTTCTCTGGAAACACCATATATTTT.

The V and J genes are TRBV15 and TRBJ1-4; 12 bases are a match to TRBD1. The V gene end was trimmed by 1 base and the J gene end by 3 bases; junction bases not matched to a gene: 3. The CDR3 runs 17 residues. In germline, CDR1 is LNHNV, CDR2 YYDKDF (reference sequence). The CDR3 region has the DNA TGTGCCACCAGCAGAGGGGGACAGGGGGCTGCTAATGAAAAACTGTTTTTT. Translating gives CATSRGGQGAANEKLFF. The full variable domain, its missing parts supplied by reference TRBV15 and TRBJ1-4, is DAMVIQNPRYQVTQFGKPVTLSCSQTLNHNVMYWYQQKSSQAPKLLFHYYDKDFNNEADTPDNFQSRRPNTSFCFLDIRSPGLGDTAMYLCATSRGGQGAANEKLFFGSGTQLSVL.

The rearrangement uses TRBV27 and TRBJ2-7; possibly TRBD2 for D (6 bases). Deletions cut 3 bases from V and 2 bases from J, with 11 bases between. The CDR3 has 14 amino acids. Germline lookup yields CDR1 MNHEY and CDR2 SMNVEV (reference sequence). The CDR3 DNA is TGTGCCAGCAGTTTTCGGGGGACCACCTACGAGCAGTACTTC. This gives the protein CASSFRGTTYEQYF.

This clone was seen many times. The rearrangement links TRBV5-4 to TRBJ2-7, with 14 bases aligning to TRBD2. Germline assignment: CDR1 SGHNT and CDR2 YYREEE (reference sequence). With V trimmed by 4 bases and J by 3 bases, 12 bases remained unmatched. The CDR3 has 18 amino acids. In DNA, the CDR3 is TGTGCCAGCAGCCCGGGGAGACTAGCGGGAGGGAAGGGCTACGAGCAGTACTTC. It codes for CASSPGRLAGGKGYEQYF.

This chain connects TRBV3-1 (or the pseudogene TRBV3-2) to TRBJ2-7; D uncertain. This CDR3 comprises 14 residues. In germline, CDR1 is LGHDT, CDR2 YNNKEL (reference sequence). V lost 1 base, J lost 4 bases, and 11 bases lay in between. The CDR3 nucleotides are TGTGCCAGCAGCCAAGTTTCGACTGATTACGAGCAGTACTTC. Translation gives CASSQVSTDYEQYF.

The chain is built from TRBV19 and TRBJ2-5; possible D gene TRBD1, 5 bases. Germline V gene data show CDR1 as LNHDA and CDR2 as SQIVND (reference sequence). The V and J ends lost 3 bases and 1 base respectively, with 12 bases between them. This CDR3 is 15 amino acids long. Here the CDR3 reads CASSIQGKAQETQYF. In DNA form, the CDR3 reads TGTGCCAGTAGTATTCAGGGCAAAGCCCAAGAGACCCAGTACTTC. Full variable domain (remainder filled in from reference TRBV19 and TRBJ2-5): DGGITQSPKYLFRKEGQNVTLSCEQNLNHDAMYWYRQDPGQGLRLIYYSQIVNDFQKGDIAEGYSVSREKKESFPLTVTSAQKNPTAFYLCASSIQGKAQETQYFGPGTRLLVL.

The chain joins TRBV6-5 to TRBJ1-2, with 8 positions matching TRBD1. CDR3 length: 12 amino acids. J gave up 8 bases and V 3 bases, and 2 bases lay outside the gene matches. Per germline, CDR1 MNHEY and CDR2 SVGAGI. The CDR3: CASSYAGGGYTF. DNA for the CDR3: TGTGCCAGCAGTTATGCAGGGGGCGGCTACACCTTC.

This clone was observed a handful of times. The DNA for the CDR3 is TGTGCCAGCAGCTTCCGCAGGATCTCTAACTATGGCTACACCTTC. Translated, it gives CASSFRRISNYGYTF. The V and J genes are TRBV7-2 and TRBJ1-2, with unresolved D. V was trimmed by 3 bases and J by 0 bases, leaving 11 bases between them. Germline assignment: CDR1 SGHTA and CDR2 FQGNSA. The CDR3 is 15 amino acids.

This clone occurred a few times. The chain is built from TRBV28 and TRBJ1-2; the match to TRBD1 covers 8 bases. V dropped 5 bases and J dropped 7; count of bases not matched to a gene: 9. Looked up from germline, CDR1 is MDHEN and CDR2 is SYDVKM. This CDR3 is 14 amino acids long. CDR3 nucleotide sequence: TGTGCCAGCAGTACCACAGGGGGTATGCTTGGCTACACCTTC. It yields the protein CASSTTGGMLGYTF.

This clone showed up just a few times. V usage is TRBV10-2 and J usage is TRBJ2-1; 8 positions agree with TRBD2. Germline loops: CDR1 WSHSY, CDR2 SAAADI. With V trimmed by 8 bases and J by 0 bases, 18 bases remained unmatched. The CDR3 covers 19 residues. Written as DNA, the CDR3 is TGCGCCAGCTTGGGGACTAGTTTGGCCCTTGGGTCCTCCTACAATGAGCAGTTCTTC. Amino acid sequence: CASLGTSLALGSSYNEQFF.

The sample holds one count of this clone. The chain employs TRBV27 and TRBJ2-1; TRBD2 is a possible D gene (6 bases). The length of the CDR3 is 16 residues. Trimming stripped 5 bases from V and 0 bases from J, with 14 bases between. Germline CDR1 reads MNHEY; CDR2 reads SMNVEV (reference sequence). The DNA of the CDR3 is TGTGCCAGCAGTGGACCGGGACTGGCCTCCTACAATGAGCAGTTCTTC. Encoded protein: CASSGPGLASYNEQFF.

The rearrangement uses TRBV10-1 and TRBJ2-5; 7 bases align to TRBD2. The germline CDR1 and CDR2 sequences are WNHNN and SYGVQD (reference sequence). The length of the CDR3 is 17 residues. The junction had 10 bases not matched to a gene; V was cut back by 0 bases and J by 3 bases. The CDR3: CASSESLSAGIEETQYF. In DNA form, the CDR3 reads TGCGCCAGCAGTGAGTCCCTTTCAGCGGGGATAGAAGAGACCCAGTACTTC.

V gene TRBV9 combines with J gene TRBJ2-1; maybe TRBD2 (7 bases). Germline V gives CDR1 SGDLS, CDR2 YYNGEE. The V end was cut by 0 bases, the J end by 5 bases, with 15 bases between. CDR3 length: 16 residues. The CDR3 is CASSVATRGPNNEQFF. CDR3 coding DNA: TGTGCCAGCAGCGTAGCTACGCGGGGGCCGAACAATGAGCAGTTCTTC. Filled out from reference TRBV9 and TRBJ2-1, the complete variable domain reads DSGVTQTPKHLITATGQRVTLRCSPRSGDLSVYWYQQSLDQGLQFLIQYYNGEERAKGNILERFSAQQFPDLHSELNLSSLELGDSALYFCASSVATRGPNNEQFFGPGTRLTVL.

The chain recombines TRBV18 with TRBJ2-3; 8 bases are shared with TRBD2. Looked up from germline, CDR1 is KGHSH and CDR2 is LQKENI. V was clipped by 4 bases and J by 2 bases; unmatched bases: 2. This CDR3 comprises 14 residues. This CDR3 reads CASSHGGATDTQYF. For the CDR3, the DNA is TGTGCCAGCTCACACGGGGGGGCCACAGATACGCAGTATTTT. The variable domain in full, with the rest retrieved from reference TRBV18 and TRBJ2-3, is NAGVMQNPRHLVRRRGQEARLRCSPMKGHSHVYWYRQLPEEGLKFMVYLQKENIIDESGMPKERFSAEFPKEGPSILRIQQVVRGDSAAYFCASSHGGATDTQYFGPGTRLTVL.